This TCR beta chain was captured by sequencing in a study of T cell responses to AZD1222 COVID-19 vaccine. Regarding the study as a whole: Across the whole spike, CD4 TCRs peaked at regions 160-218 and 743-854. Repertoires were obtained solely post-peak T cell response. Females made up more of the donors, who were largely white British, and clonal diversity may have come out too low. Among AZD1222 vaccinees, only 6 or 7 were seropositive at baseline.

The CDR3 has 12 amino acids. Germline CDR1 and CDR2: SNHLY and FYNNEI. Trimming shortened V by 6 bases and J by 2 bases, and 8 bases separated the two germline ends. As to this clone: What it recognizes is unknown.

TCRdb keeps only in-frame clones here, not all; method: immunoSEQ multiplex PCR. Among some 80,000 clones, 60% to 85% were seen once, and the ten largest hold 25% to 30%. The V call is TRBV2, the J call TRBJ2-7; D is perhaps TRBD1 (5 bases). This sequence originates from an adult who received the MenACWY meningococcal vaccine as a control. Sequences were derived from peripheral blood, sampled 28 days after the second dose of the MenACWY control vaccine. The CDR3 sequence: CASSREPYEQYF. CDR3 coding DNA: TGTGCCAGCAGCAGGGAACCCTACGAGCAGTACTTC.